The present TCR beta chain was sequenced within a study of beta chain features in type 1 diabetes. Study details: Taken together, all samples contributed fewer than 110 million examined sorted cells.

About this clone: Its antigen is undetermined.

Every isolated RNA sample was fully reverse transcribed, so sequencing captured expressed TCRB transcripts. Profiling relied on immunoSEQ multiplex PCR, and the TCRdb table lists in-frame clones only, not all of them. The repertoire holds around 650,000 clones, with around 12% as singletons. Study-level points and caveats: TCRB CDR3s were moderately but significantly shorter in Type 1 diabetes patients in all four CD4+ subsets. A greater similarity of naive, central memory and Treg TCRB repertoires was seen among patients than among healthy donors.

Averaging roughly 100 mL, one heparinised blood draw was given by each donor. Every sorted population was more than 95% pure. Germline CDR1 is LNHDA and CDR2 is SQIVND (reference sequence). Trimming cost V 1 base and J 7 bases, with 16 bases left between them. The CDR3 runs to 15 residues. The sequence came from a man aged 25-45 years with type 1 diabetes. The chain is built from TRBV19 and TRBJ1-1; D not resolved. Sequenced input: naive CD4+ T cells from blood. CDR3 sequence (DNA): TGTGCCAGTAGTATAGTGGGCGAGGGTTGGCATGAAGCTTTCTTT. Residues: CASSIVGEGWHEAFF.